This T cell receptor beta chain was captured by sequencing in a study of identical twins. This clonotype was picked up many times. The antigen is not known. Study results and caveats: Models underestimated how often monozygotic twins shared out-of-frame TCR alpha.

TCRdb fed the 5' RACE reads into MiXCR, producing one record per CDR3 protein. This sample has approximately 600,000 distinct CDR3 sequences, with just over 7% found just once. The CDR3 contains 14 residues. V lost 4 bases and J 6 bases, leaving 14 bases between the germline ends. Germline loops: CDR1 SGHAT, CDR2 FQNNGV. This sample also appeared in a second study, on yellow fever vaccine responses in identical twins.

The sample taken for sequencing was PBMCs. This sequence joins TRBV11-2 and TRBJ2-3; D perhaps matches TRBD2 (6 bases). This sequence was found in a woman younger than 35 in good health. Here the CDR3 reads CASSSPGSRDTQYF. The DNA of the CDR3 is TGTGCCAGCAGCTCGCCCGGGAGCCGGGATACGCAGTATTTT. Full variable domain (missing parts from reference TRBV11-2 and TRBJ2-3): EAGVAQSPRYKIIEKRQSVAFWCNPISGHATLYWYQQILGQGPKLLIQFQNNGVVDDSQLPKDRFSAERLKGVDSTLKIQPAKLEDSAVYLCASSSPGSRDTQYFGPGTRLTVL.